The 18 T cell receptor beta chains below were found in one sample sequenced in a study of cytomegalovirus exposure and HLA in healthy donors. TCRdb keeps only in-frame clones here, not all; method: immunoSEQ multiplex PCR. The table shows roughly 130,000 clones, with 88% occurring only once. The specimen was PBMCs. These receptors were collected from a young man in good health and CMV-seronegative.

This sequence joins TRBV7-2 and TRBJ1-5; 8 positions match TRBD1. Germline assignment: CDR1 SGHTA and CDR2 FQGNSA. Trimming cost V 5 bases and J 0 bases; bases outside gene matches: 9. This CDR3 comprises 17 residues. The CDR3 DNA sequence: TGTGCCAGCAGCCTACGGACAGGGAGTAATAGCAATCAGCCCCAGCATTTT. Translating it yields CASSLRTGSNSNQPQHF.

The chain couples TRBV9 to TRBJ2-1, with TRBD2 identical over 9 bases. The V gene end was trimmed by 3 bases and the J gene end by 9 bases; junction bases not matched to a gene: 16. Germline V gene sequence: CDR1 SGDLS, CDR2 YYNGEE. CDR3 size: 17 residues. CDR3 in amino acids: CASSESTGTSRGGEQFF. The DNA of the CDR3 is TGTGCCAGCAGCGAGAGCACCGGGACTAGCAGAGGGGGTGAGCAGTTCTTC.

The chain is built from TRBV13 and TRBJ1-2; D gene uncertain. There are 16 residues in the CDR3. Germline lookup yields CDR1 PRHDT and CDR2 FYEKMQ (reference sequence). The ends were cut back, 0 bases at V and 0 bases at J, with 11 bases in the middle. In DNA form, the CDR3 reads TGTGCCAGCAGCTTAGGGGTAATTTCAGCTAACTATGGCTACACCTTC. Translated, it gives CASSLGVISANYGYTF. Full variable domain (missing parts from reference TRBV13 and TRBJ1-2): AAGVIQSPRHLIKEKRETATLKCYPIPRHDTVYWYQQGPGQDPQFLISFYEKMQSDKGSIPDRFSAQQFSDYHSELNMSSLELGDSALYFCASSLGVISANYGYTFGSGTRLTVV.

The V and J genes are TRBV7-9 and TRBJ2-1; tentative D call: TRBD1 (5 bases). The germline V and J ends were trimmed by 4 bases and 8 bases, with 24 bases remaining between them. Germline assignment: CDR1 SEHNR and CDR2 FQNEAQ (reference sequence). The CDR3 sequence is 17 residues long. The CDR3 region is CASSSPLLTILGDEQFF. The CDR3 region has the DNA TGTGCCAGCAGCTCACCACTGCTCACTATCTTAGGGGATGAGCAGTTCTTC. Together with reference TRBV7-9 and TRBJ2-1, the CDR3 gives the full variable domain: DTGVSQNPRHKITKRGQNVTFRCDPISEHNRLYWYRQTLGQGPEFLTYFQNEAQLEKSRLLSDRFSAERPKGSFSTLEIQRTEQGDSAMYLCASSSPLLTILGDEQFFGPGTRLTVL.

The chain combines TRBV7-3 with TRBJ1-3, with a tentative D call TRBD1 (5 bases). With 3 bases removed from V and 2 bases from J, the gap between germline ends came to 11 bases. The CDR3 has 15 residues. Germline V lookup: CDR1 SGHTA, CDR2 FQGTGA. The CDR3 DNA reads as TGTGCCAGCAGCTTGGTGGGAGGGGCTGGAAACACCATATATTTT. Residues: CASSLVGGAGNTIYF.

The CDR3 loop is CASGPGGSYEQYF. For the CDR3, the DNA is TGTGCTAGTGGCCCAGGGGGGTCCTACGAGCAGTACTTC. The rearrangement uses TRBV12-5 and TRBJ2-7, with TRBD1 as a possible D gene (7 bases). V was pared by 6 bases and J by 1 base, with 10 bases between. Germline V gene data show CDR1 as LGHNT and CDR2 as FRNRAP. The CDR3 runs to 13 residues.

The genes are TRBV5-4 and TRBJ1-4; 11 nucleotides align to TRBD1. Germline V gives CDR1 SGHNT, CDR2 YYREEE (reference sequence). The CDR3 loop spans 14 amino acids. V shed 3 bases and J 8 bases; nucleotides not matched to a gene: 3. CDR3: CASSSRTGGEKLFF. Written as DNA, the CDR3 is TGTGCCAGCAGCTCGAGGACAGGGGGCGAAAAACTGTTTTTT.

CDR3 amino acids: CASSPRREVGETQYF. Here the CDR3 DNA reads TGTGCCAGCTCACCTAGACGGGAAGTCGGGGAGACCCAGTACTTC. The rearrangement joins TRBV18 to TRBJ2-5, with D possibly TRBD2 on 5 matching bases. The CDR3 loop spans 15 amino acids. The germline V gene encodes CDR1 KGHSH and CDR2 LQKENI. The germline V and J ends were trimmed by 3 bases and 5 bases, with 16 bases remaining between them.

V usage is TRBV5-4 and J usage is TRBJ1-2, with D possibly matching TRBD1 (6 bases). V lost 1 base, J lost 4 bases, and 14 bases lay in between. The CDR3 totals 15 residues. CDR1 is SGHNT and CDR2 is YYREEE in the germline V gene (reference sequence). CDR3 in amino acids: CASSLRGGASYGYTF. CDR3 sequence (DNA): TGTGCCAGCAGCTTGCGGGGGGGCGCCAGCTATGGCTACACCTTC.

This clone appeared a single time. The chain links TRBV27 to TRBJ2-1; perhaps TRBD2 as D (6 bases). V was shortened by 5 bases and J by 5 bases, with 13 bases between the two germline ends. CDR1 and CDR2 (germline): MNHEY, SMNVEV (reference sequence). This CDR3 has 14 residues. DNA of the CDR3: TGTGCCAGCAGTACACTGCGGGACCACAATGAGCAGTTCTTC. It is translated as CASSTLRDHNEQFF.

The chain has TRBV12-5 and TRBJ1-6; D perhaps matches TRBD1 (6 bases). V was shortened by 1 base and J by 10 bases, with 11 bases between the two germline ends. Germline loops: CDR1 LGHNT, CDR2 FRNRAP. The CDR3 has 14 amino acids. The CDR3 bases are TGTGCTAGTGGTTTGGCGGGGACAAGATCACCCCTCCACTTT. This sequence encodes CASGLAGTRSPLHF.

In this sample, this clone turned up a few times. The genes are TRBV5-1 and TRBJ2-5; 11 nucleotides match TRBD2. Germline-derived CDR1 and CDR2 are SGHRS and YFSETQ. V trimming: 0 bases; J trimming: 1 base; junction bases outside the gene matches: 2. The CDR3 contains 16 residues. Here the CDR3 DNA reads TGCGCCAGCAGCTTGGGTACTAGCGGGAGCCAAGAGACCCAGTACTTC. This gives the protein CASSLGTSGSQETQYF.

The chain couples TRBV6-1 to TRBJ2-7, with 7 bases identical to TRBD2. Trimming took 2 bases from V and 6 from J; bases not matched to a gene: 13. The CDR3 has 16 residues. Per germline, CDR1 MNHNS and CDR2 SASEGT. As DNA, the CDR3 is TGTGCCAGCAGTGAATGGGGGGGAGGAGGGAACATCGAGCAGTACTTC. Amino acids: CASSEWGGGGNIEQYF.

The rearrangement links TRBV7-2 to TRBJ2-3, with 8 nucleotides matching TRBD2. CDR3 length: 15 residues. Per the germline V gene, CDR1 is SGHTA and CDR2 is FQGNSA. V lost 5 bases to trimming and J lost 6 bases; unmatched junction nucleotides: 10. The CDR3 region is CASSQLRTSMDTQYF. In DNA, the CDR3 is TGTGCCAGCAGCCAACTCCGGACTAGCATGGATACGCAGTATTTT.

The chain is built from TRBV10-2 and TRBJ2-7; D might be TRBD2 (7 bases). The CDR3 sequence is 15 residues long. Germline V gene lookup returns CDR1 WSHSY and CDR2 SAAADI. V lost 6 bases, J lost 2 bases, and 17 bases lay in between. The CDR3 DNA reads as TGCGCCAGCAGCGCTAGGGCGGGGGACACCTACGAGCAGTACTTC. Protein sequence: CASSARAGDTYEQYF.

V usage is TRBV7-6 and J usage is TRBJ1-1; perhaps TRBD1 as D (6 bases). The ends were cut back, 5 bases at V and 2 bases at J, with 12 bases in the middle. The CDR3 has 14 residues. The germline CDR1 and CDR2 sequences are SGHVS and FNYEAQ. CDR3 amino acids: CASSPRDINTEAFF. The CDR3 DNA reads TGTGCCAGCAGCCCCCGGGACATTAACACTGAAGCTTTCTTT.

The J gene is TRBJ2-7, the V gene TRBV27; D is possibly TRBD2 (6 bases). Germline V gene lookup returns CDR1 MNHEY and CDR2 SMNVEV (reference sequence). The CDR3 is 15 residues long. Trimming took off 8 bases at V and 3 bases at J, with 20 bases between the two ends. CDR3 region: CASAVRGSGHYEQYF. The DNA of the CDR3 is TGTGCCAGCGCGGTTAGAGGTAGCGGCCACTACGAGCAGTACTTC.

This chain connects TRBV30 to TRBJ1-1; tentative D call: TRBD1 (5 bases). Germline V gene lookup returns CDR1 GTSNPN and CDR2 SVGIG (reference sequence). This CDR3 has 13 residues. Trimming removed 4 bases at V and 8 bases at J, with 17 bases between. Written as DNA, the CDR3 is TGTGCCTGGACCCCAACCGGGGGGGTGGAAGCTTTCTTT. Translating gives CAWTPTGGVEAFF. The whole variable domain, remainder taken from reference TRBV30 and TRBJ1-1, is SQTIHQWPATLVQPVGSPLSLECTVEGTSNPNLYWYRQAAGRGLQLLFYSVGIGQISSEVPQNLSASRPQDRQFILSSKKLLLSDSGFYLCAWTPTGGVEAFFGQGTRLTVV.